This TCR beta chain originates from a study of cytomegalovirus exposure and HLA in healthy donors. Study-level findings and limits: Associated with cytomegalovirus, according to the listing, were around 160 TCR beta chains. Exclusion applied to some V segments, including TRBV6-2 and TRBV6-3, as they were indistinguishable.

Germline V gene data show CDR1 as KGHSH and CDR2 as LQKENI. CDR3 size: 20 residues. The ends lost 4 bases at V and 4 bases at J; junction bases unmatched: 19. PCR used 60 Vbeta primers and 13 Jbeta primers. Generated by immunoSEQ multiplex PCR, the TCRdb table keeps only in-frame clones and is missing some. The data hold some 150,000 clones, with about 80% observed a single time. Comment on this clone: The target antigen is unknown.

The TCR sequence derives from a man in his forties in good health and CMV-seronegative. The rearrangement uses TRBV18 and TRBJ1-5; TRBD1 aligns across 10 bases. Sequenced material: PBMCs. CDR3 coding DNA: TGTGCCAGCTCACGAGGAGAGACAGGGGGCGCGGGAGTAGGGAATCAGCCCCAGCATTTT. This codes for CASSRGETGGAGVGNQPQHF.